The 29 T cell receptor beta chains listed next were all sequenced from one sample in a study of T cells after yellow fever vaccination. TCRdb re-analysed the 5' RACE reads in MiXCR, keeping a single row per CDR3 protein. This table has roughly 300,000 distinct CDR3 sequences, roughly 8% appearing once. The source was PBMCs, collected roughly seven weeks after the first yellow fever vaccination. These receptors were obtained from a young man who received the YFV17D yellow fever vaccine.

This clonotype has a handful of counts. The chain has TRBV20-1 and TRBJ2-2; TRBD2 agrees at 13 bases. The CDR3 totals 16 residues. Unmatched junction bases numbered 7, after V lost 2 bases and J lost 7 bases. Germline V CDR1 and CDR2: DFQATT, SNEGSKA (reference sequence). The CDR3 DNA reads TGCAGTGCTAGACCTACTAGCGGGGGGGGTAACGGGGAGCTGTTTTTT. It codes for CSARPTSGGGNGELFF.

The J gene is TRBJ2-7, the V gene TRBV10-3, with D hard to call. The CDR3 is 15 residues long. V lost 8 bases to trimming and J lost 0 bases, with 17 bases between them. Germline V gene sequence: CDR1 ENHRY, CDR2 SYGVKD. CDR3 amino acids: CAIGDGPGGSYEQYV. As DNA, the CDR3 is TGTGCCATCGGCGATGGGCCAGGCGGCTCCTACGAGCAGTACGTC.

The gene calls are TRBV4-3 and TRBJ2-1, with D hard to call. This CDR3 spans 14 amino acids. Trimming cost V 3 bases and J 10 bases, with 16 bases left between them. Germline V gene sequence: CDR1 LGHNA, CDR2 YSLEER. The CDR3 reads CASSQRARVGEQFF. The CDR3 DNA sequence: TGCGCCAGCAGCCAGCGAGCACGCGTGGGGGAGCAGTTCTTC.

The chain carries TRBV3-1 and TRBJ1-1, with no clear D. Germline V CDR1 and CDR2: LGHDT, YNNKEL (reference sequence). V was shortened by 1 base and J by 4 bases, with 10 bases between the two germline ends. The CDR3 contains 14 residues. This CDR3 is CASSQVLGGTEAFF. The CDR3 DNA reads TGTGCCAGCAGCCAAGTCCTTGGAGGCACTGAAGCTTTCTTT.

V and J are TRBV2 and TRBJ2-4, with D uncertain. This CDR3 is 14 amino acids long. The V gene's germline CDR1 is SNHLY and CDR2 FYNNEI. Trimming cost V 6 bases and J 0 bases, with 9 bases left between them. Written as DNA, the CDR3 is TGTGCCAGCAGGGGGATCTCAGCCAAAAACATTCAGTACTTC. Its translation is CASRGISAKNIQYF.

This sequence joins TRBV6-5 and TRBJ2-1; 8 bases match TRBD2. Unmatched junction bases numbered 8, after V lost 0 bases and J lost 7 bases. The germline gives CDR1 MNHEY, CDR2 SVGAGI. This CDR3 region has 16 residues. As DNA, the CDR3 is TGTGCCAGCAGTTACTCGAAGGAGACTAGCGAAAATGAGCAGTTCTTC. Protein product: CASSYSKETSENEQFF.

This clonotype appeared a few times. The CDR3 is CSASDPRTNEKLFF. Here the CDR3 DNA reads TGCAGTGCTAGCGATCCTCGGACTAATGAAAAACTGTTTTTT. The V gene is TRBV20-1, the J gene TRBJ1-4; no firm D call. This CDR3 spans 14 amino acids. CDR1 DFQATT and CDR2 SNEGSKA come from the germline V gene (reference sequence). V was pared by 3 bases and J by 2 bases, with 10 bases between.

This clonotype was counted ten times or more. J is TRBJ2-2 and V is TRBV5-1; 10 bases are a match to TRBD1. CDR1 is SGHRS and CDR2 is YFSETQ in the germline V gene. V trimming: 1 base; J trimming: 4 bases; junction bases outside the gene matches: 7. The CDR3 is made up of 17 amino acids. CDR3 nucleotides: TGCGCCAGCAGCTTGCTGACAGGGGGCGTAACCACCGGGGAGCTGTTTTTT. It yields the protein CASSLLTGGVTTGELFF.

The genes are TRBV9 and TRBJ1-4; no firm D call. Deletions cut 4 bases from V and 0 bases from J, with 16 bases between. Germline CDR1 SGDLS, CDR2 YYNGEE. The CDR3 has 17 amino acids. DNA for the CDR3: TGTGCCAGCAGCACCGGACGGAACTTTGCAACTAATGAAAAACTGTTTTTT. Protein: CASSTGRNFATNEKLFF.

The rearrangement uses TRBV7-2 and TRBJ2-1, with D possibly TRBD2 on 6 matching bases. Trimming cost V 4 bases and J 7 bases, with 20 bases left between them. Germline CDR1 SGHTA, CDR2 FQGNSA. The CDR3 spans 16 residues. The CDR3 loop is CASSWRGAGRLNEQFF. The DNA for the CDR3 is TGTGCCAGCAGCTGGAGGGGAGCAGGCCGGCTGAATGAGCAGTTCTTC. Variable domain in full (rest from reference TRBV7-2 and TRBJ2-1): GAGVSQSPSNKVTEKGKDVELRCDPISGHTALYWYRQSLGQGLEFLIYFQGNSAPDKSGLPSDRFSAERTGGSVSTLTIQRTQQEDSAVYLCASSWRGAGRLNEQFFGPGTRLTVL.

This clonotype was found many times. The J gene is TRBJ1-5, the V gene TRBV4-1, with D unclear. This CDR3 is built from 15 residues. Germline V CDR1 and CDR2: MGHRA, YSYEKL. V dropped 4 bases and J dropped 0 bases, with 10 bases sitting between them. CDR3 sequence reads: CASSPRAVSNQPQHF. CDR3 coding DNA: TGCGCCAGCAGCCCCCGGGCCGTTAGCAATCAGCCCCAGCATTTT.

This clonotype was recorded a few times. The chain carries TRBV12-3 or TRBV12-4 and TRBJ2-3; TRBD2 matches 8 bases. This CDR3 comprises 16 residues. V was clipped by 1 base and J by 4 bases; unmatched bases: 7. Written as DNA, the CDR3 is TGTGCCAGCAGTTTAGGCGCGGGGGGCCGCTCAGATACGCAGTATTTT. It codes for CASSLGAGGRSDTQYF.

V and J are TRBV7-3 and TRBJ1-6, with D perhaps TRBD1 (5 bases). Trimming left V 5 bases short and J 8 bases short, with 10 bases between. Germline V gene sequence: CDR1 SGHTA, CDR2 FQGTGA. This CDR3 has 13 amino acids. The CDR3 spells CASSQTGHSPLHF. In DNA, the CDR3 is TGTGCCAGCAGCCAAACAGGTCATTCACCCCTCCACTTT.

J is TRBJ1-4 and V is TRBV7-9; D ambiguous. The germline V gene has CDR1 SEHNR and CDR2 FQNEAQ (reference sequence). Trimming removed 3 bases at V and 8 bases at J, with 16 bases between. The CDR3 loop spans 15 amino acids. CDR3 sequence: CASSFVGLTGEKLFF. For the CDR3, the DNA is TGTGCCAGCAGCTTTGTCGGGTTAACCGGAGAAAAACTGTTTTTT.

This rearrangement joins TRBV11-2 to TRBJ1-4; 7 bases are shared with TRBD1. Germline CDR1 SGHAT, CDR2 FQNNGV. The V and J ends lost 5 bases and 8 bases, in that order; junction bases with no gene match: 8. This CDR3 contains 14 residues. The CDR3 is CASSPGQMTEKLFF. The CDR3 nucleotides read TGTGCCAGCAGCCCGGGACAGATGACGGAAAAACTGTTTTTT.

This clonotype was counted ten times or more. The rearrangement uses TRBV7-9 and TRBJ2-5; D uncertain. From germline, CDR1 is SEHNR and CDR2 FQNEAQ (reference sequence). The CDR3 has 13 residues. V gave up 3 bases and J gave up 2 bases, with 7 bases separating them. The CDR3, as DNA: TGTGCCAGCAGCTTCGCGAATCAAGAGACCCAGTACTTC. Amino acids: CASSFANQETQYF. Filled out from reference TRBV7-9 and TRBJ2-5, the complete variable domain reads DTGVSQNPRHKITKRGQNVTFRCDPISEHNRLYWYRQTLGQGPEFLTYFQNEAQLEKSRLLSDRFSAERPKGSFSTLEIQRTEQGDSAMYLCASSFANQETQYFGPGTRLLVL.

This clonotype was seen a few times. This chain uses TRBV6-1 with TRBJ2-3, with TRBD1 matching 11 bases. After removal of 6 bases from V and 4 bases from J, the junction contained 9 bases not matched to a gene. The CDR3 runs to 16 residues. Germline-derived CDR1 and CDR2 are MNHNS and SASEGT. The CDR3 nucleotides are TGTGCCAGCAGGCCAGGGACAGGGGGTGATGCAGATACGCAGTATTTT. Amino acids: CASRPGTGGDADTQYF.

This clonotype was seen more than once but under ten times. The rearrangement uses TRBV7-2 and TRBJ2-2; TRBD1 agrees at 8 bases. Losses at the gene ends were 3 bases for V and 6 bases for J; bases not matched to a gene: 12. Per germline, CDR1 SGHTA and CDR2 FQGNSA. The CDR3 consists of 17 residues. The chain's CDR3 is CASSLSRDRFFSGELFF. DNA of the CDR3: TGTGCCAGCAGCTTGTCCCGGGACAGGTTTTTTTCCGGGGAGCTGTTTTTT.

The chain has TRBV5-5 and TRBJ2-7, with D possibly TRBD2 on 5 matching bases. The V end was cut by 0 bases, the J end by 0 bases, with 10 bases between. From germline, CDR1 is SGHKS and CDR2 YYEKEE (reference sequence). This CDR3 has 15 residues. The CDR3: CASSLAGVSSYEQYV. The CDR3 nucleotides are TGTGCCAGCAGCTTGGCCGGGGTGAGCTCCTACGAGCAGTACGTC.

This clonotype appeared a few times. The V call is TRBV7-3, the J call TRBJ2-3; D is ambiguous. Trimming pared 3 bases from V and 0 bases from J, leaving 7 bases between. CDR3 length: 14 residues. Germline CDR1 SGHTA, CDR2 FQGTGA. CDR3 residues: CASSFTESTDTQYF. The CDR3 nucleotides read TGTGCCAGCAGCTTTACGGAAAGCACAGATACGCAGTATTTT.

Only a few counts were recorded for this clonotype. The chain combines TRBV4-2 with TRBJ2-7; a possible D gene is TRBD2 (5 bases). In germline, CDR1 is LGHNA, CDR2 YNFKEQ. The CDR3 covers 13 residues. The V gene lost 0 bases and the J gene lost 12 bases, with 15 bases spanning the gap. CDR3 nucleotides: TGTGCCAGCAGCCAAGATCCGGCCGGGGTGGGGTACTTC. Protein: CASSQDPAGVGYF.

This chain uses TRBV5-1 with TRBJ1-6; weak D call: TRBD1 (6 bases). The CDR3 consists of 14 residues. The germline gives CDR1 SGHRS, CDR2 YFSETQ. Between the trimmed V and J ends, which lost 4 bases and 9 bases, there was a span of 14 bases. The CDR3 reads CASSAALGASPLHF. The CDR3 nucleotides are TGCGCCAGCAGCGCCGCGCTGGGGGCTTCACCCCTCCACTTT.

The chain links TRBV20-1 to TRBJ2-2; D may match TRBD1 or TRBD2 (5 bases each). Deletions cut 5 bases from V and 0 bases from J, with 13 bases between. Germline CDR1 is DFQATT and CDR2 is SNEGSKA (reference sequence). The CDR3 sequence is 15 residues long. CDR3 sequence: CSAALRDPNTGELFF. Here the CDR3 DNA reads TGCAGTGCTGCCCTCAGGGACCCGAACACCGGGGAGCTGTTTTTT.

This clonotype was counted between two and nine times. The chain couples TRBV21-1 to TRBJ2-7. TRBV21-1 is a listed pseudogene. The CDR3 is 13 residues long. In nucleotides, the CDR3 is TGTGCCAGCAGCACCGACGGGGCCTACGAGCAGTACGTC. Protein sequence: CASSTDGAYEQYV.

V and J are TRBV7-9 and TRBJ2-5, with D hard to call. Germline V gives CDR1 SEHNR, CDR2 FQNEAQ (reference sequence). The CDR3 covers 14 residues. The V end was cut by 0 bases, the J end by 3 bases, with 8 bases between. The chain's CDR3 is CASSLAQAEETQYF. The CDR3 coding sequence is TGTGCCAGCAGCTTAGCGCAAGCCGAAGAGACCCAGTACTTC.

This clonotype came up many times. The chain is built from TRBV7-2 and TRBJ1-2, with TRBD1 identical over 9 bases. Germline V CDR1 and CDR2: SGHTA, FQGNSA. This CDR3 region has 14 residues. The J segment lost 8 bases and the V segment lost 5 bases, leaving 9 bases of the junction unmatched. The CDR3 DNA is TGTGCCAGCAGCCCCCGGGACAGGGTAAAAGGCTACACCTTC. It codes for CASSPRDRVKGYTF. Full variable domain (missing parts from reference TRBV7-2 and TRBJ1-2): GAGVSQSPSNKVTEKGKDVELRCDPISGHTALYWYRQSLGQGLEFLIYFQGNSAPDKSGLPSDRFSAERTGGSVSTLTIQRTQQEDSAVYLCASSPRDRVKGYTFGSGTRLTVV.

This clonotype was counted only a few times. V is TRBV5-1 and J is TRBJ2-3; D gene uncertain. The CDR3 runs to 17 residues. Per germline, CDR1 SGHRS and CDR2 YFSETQ. V lost 4 bases and J lost 2, with 20 bases in between. CDR3 residues: CASSAGAPPYSTDTQYF. The CDR3, as DNA: TGCGCCAGCAGCGCCGGAGCACCGCCCTATTCCACAGATACGCAGTATTTT. Variable domain in full (rest from reference TRBV5-1 and TRBJ2-3): KAGVTQTPRYLIKTRGQQVTLSCSPISGHRSVSWYQQTPGQGLQFLFEYFSETQRNKGNFPGRFSGRQFSNSRSEMNVSTLELGDSALYLCASSAGAPPYSTDTQYFGPGTRLTVL.

This clonotype occurred a few times. CDR3 DNA: TGTGCCAGCTCACCAAATGGGGGGGGGCCCGTGATGAACACTGAAGCTTTCTTT. Protein: CASSPNGGGPVMNTEAFF. This chain joins TRBV18 and TRBJ1-1; the D gene is possibly TRBD1 (6 bases). With 2 bases removed from V and 0 bases from J, the gap between germline ends came to 19 bases. The CDR3 runs to 18 residues. Germline values: CDR1 KGHSH, CDR2 LQKENI.

This clonotype was observed at least ten times. The V call is TRBV21-1, the J call TRBJ1-5. TRBV21-1 counts as a pseudogene. The CDR3 sequence is 15 residues long. The CDR3 nucleotides are TGTGCCAGCAGCAGCCGGCCGCGGGGTAATCAGCCCCAGCATTTT. Protein sequence: CASSSRPRGNQPQHF.